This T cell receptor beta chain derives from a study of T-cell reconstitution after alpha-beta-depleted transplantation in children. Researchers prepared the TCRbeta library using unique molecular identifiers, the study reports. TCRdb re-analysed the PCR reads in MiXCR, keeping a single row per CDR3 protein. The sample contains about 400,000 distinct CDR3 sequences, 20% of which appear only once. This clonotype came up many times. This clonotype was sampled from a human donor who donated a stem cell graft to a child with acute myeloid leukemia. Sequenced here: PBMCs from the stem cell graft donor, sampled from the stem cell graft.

The CDR3 DNA reads as TGCAGTGCTAGAGAGGGAGGGGGTCAGTTCAATGAGCAGTTCTTC. It codes for CSAREGGGQFNEQFF. The V and J genes are TRBV20-1 and TRBJ2-1, with D maybe TRBD2 (7 bases). The V end was cut by 0 bases, the J end by 6 bases, with 15 bases between. The CDR3 totals 15 residues. From germline, CDR1 is DFQATT and CDR2 SNEGSKA (reference sequence).